This T cell receptor (beta chain) was identified in a study of blood T cell repertoires in COVID-19. Sequencing used immunoSEQ multiplex PCR; TCRdb keeps in-frame clones, though not all of them. The sample has roughly 100,000 clones; about 87% are singletons. The germline V and J ends were trimmed by 4 bases and 2 bases, with 11 bases remaining between them. Germline CDR1 reads LGHNA; CDR2 reads YNFKEQ. This CDR3 is built from 14 residues. Sequencing input: peripheral blood. The rearrangement links TRBV4-2 to TRBJ2-5; tentatively, D is TRBD2 (5 bases). The clonotype was recovered from a human donor with COVID-19, enrolled during active disease. The donor label of this sample is uncertain. The CDR3 sequence is CASSPGSRQETQYF. CDR3 DNA: TGTGCCAGCAGCCCTGGGAGTAGGCAAGAGACCCAGTACTTC.